This TCR beta chain was sequenced in a study of T cells in localized non-small cell lung cancer (TCRdb year 2020). For the wider study: T cell repertoires of 200 to 250 early-stage NSCLC patients were analyzed, with tumors being compared against uninvolved tumor-adjacent lungs. The mean age of the NSCLC patients was 60 to 85 years, with fewer than 150 men and 95 to 110 women. All 220 or so NSCLC patients in the cohort were treatment-naive and had localized lung tumors that were resected. Summary of the overall study and its limitations: Since the design was exploratory, TCR variables were selected using unadjusted p-values with no false-discovery rate correction. Longer overall survival was associated with higher blood T cell density, whereas shorter survival was associated with higher adjacent-lung clonality. Uninvolved tumor-adjacent lung showed the highest T cell clonality, higher than tumor, which suggests more focused antigenic responses in the uninvolved tumor-adjacent lung. Because multi-region tumor sequencing was not performed, intratumor heterogeneity could not be ruled out. A median of 57 of the top 100 tumor clones turned up in the paired uninvolved adjacent lung, and under 30 of those clones also ranked among the top 100 of that same adjacent lung.

TCR beta CDR3 regions were sequenced from DNA using the immunoSEQ Assay. Per the source publication's procedure: T cell density was computed as TCR beta template counts normalized to usable DNA estimated by amplifying housekeeping genes. Richness was estimated using the preseqR package, with extrapolation to 400,000 templates for PBMC samples and to 120,000 templates for tissue samples. Clonality was calculated as one minus Pielou's evenness. Tissue-enriched TCRs were identified through differential abundance testing performed on productive amino-acid clonotypes, with a minimum total count of 5 and an alpha of 0.1. Repertoire overlap between compartments was quantified with the Jaccard Index and Morisita Overlap Index. GLIPH clustered TCR beta CDR3s with public tetramer-defined viral CDR3s; viral motifs required at least three viral sequences plus V-gene enrichment. TCRdb provides this immuneACCESS table in a form limited to in-frame rearrangements. Some clones are lacking; in checked studies, under half of them reflect an unresolved V gene, and why the rest are absent is not known. That table is the source of V, J and clone size, and D and trimming were worked out from the DNA. Across this sample there are thousands of clones, with roughly a third seen only once. Under 20% of the sample is held by the ten biggest clonotypes.

The CDR3 sequence holds 17 residues, the cysteine and phenylalanine included. Of all the DNA, just the CDR3 is kept, 51 bases in frame from base 1. The germline V gene supplies CDR1 SGDLS and CDR2 YYNGEE. V was cut back by 0 bases and J by 2 bases, leaving a gap of 15 bases between them. At diagnosis, tumor, uninvolved tumor-adjacent lung and peripheral blood were collected and then preserved as a mix of FFPE and fresh-frozen material. By its share of the sample, this clone is medium-sized (0.01 to 0.1%). This clone's antigen is unknown. Within one base of it there is no much larger clone, and no base qualities were kept.

Recombination linked TRBV9 to TRBJ2-4, with a tentative D gene TRBD1 over 6 matching bases. This sequence originates from a female donor over 55 with stage II lung adenocarcinoma. Here the sequenced sample was lung tumor tissue, taken before any cancer treatment. The CDR3 protein is CASSVEGTTGTKNIQYF. The sequenced DNA is TGTGCCAGCAGCGTAGAAGGAACCACAGGGACCAAAAACATTCAGTACTTC.